The 12 T cell receptor beta chains below were found in one sample sequenced in a study of cytomegalovirus exposure and HLA in healthy donors. 60 Vbeta and 13 Jbeta primers were used in PCR. This table comes from immunoSEQ multiplex PCR, and its TCRdb copy is limited to in-frame clones, with some not included. The sample yields 150,000 to 200,000 clones, roughly 74% seen once. Source material: PBMCs. The receptors come from a man aged 18 to 29 in good health and CMV-seropositive.

This clone was picked up one time. The chain employs TRBV14 and TRBJ1-3; 9 bases agree with TRBD1. J lost 0 bases, V lost 4 bases, and 7 bases had no gene match. This CDR3 comprises 17 residues. Germline V gene sequence: CDR1 SGHDN, CDR2 FVKESK. The CDR3 sequence is CASSLSVTGGSGNTIYF. The CDR3 bases are TGTGCCAGCAGCCTCTCGGTGACAGGGGGCTCTGGAAACACCATATATTTT. Combining the CDR3 with reference TRBV14 and TRBJ1-3 gives the whole variable domain EAGVTQFPSHSVIEKGQTVTLRCDPISGHDNLYWYRRVMGKEIKFLLHFVKESKQDESGMPNNRFLAERTGGTYSTLKVQPAELEDSGVYFCASSLSVTGGSGNTIYFGEGSWLTVV.

The chain carries TRBV21-1 and TRBJ1-1. TRBV21-1 is an annotated pseudogene. There are 17 residues in the CDR3. The CDR3 nucleotides are TGTGCCAGCAGCAAAAGGGTCGGGGTGAATTTGAACACTGAAGCTTTCTTT. Its protein product is CASSKRVGVNLNTEAFF.

This chain joins TRBV28 and TRBJ2-5; 15 bases match TRBD2. Trimming at V came to 5 bases and at J to 4 bases, leaving 8 bases not matched to a gene. The CDR3 totals 17 residues. In germline, CDR1 is MDHEN, CDR2 SYDVKM. The CDR3 region is CASSPPSGLAGGETQYF. In nucleotides, the CDR3 is TGTGCCAGCAGTCCCCCCTCGGGACTAGCGGGAGGAGAGACCCAGTACTTC. The variable domain in full, with the rest retrieved from reference TRBV28 and TRBJ2-5, is DVKVTQSSRYLVKRTGEKVFLECVQDMDHENMFWYRQDPGLGLRLIYFSYDVKMKEKGDIPEGYSVSREKKERFSLILESASTNQTSMYLCASSPPSGLAGGETQYFGPGTRLLVL.

This rearrangement joins TRBV30 to TRBJ1-6, with D uncertain. CDR1 is GTSNPN and CDR2 is SVGIG in the germline V gene (reference sequence). V lost 0 bases and J lost 0, with 9 bases in between. CDR3 length: 16 residues. The CDR3 coding sequence is TGTGCCTGGAGTGTATCCGGGAGCTCCTATAATTCACCCCTCCACTTT. Amino acids: CAWSVSGSSYNSPLHF.

In nucleotides, the CDR3 is TGCGCCAGCAGCCAAGATGTAGGACTAGCGGCCCGGACCTACGAGCAGTACTTC. Its translation is CASSQDVGLAARTYEQYF. V gene TRBV4-1 combines with J gene TRBJ2-7; 10 positions agree with TRBD2. The CDR3 extends over 18 amino acids. Germline loops: CDR1 MGHRA, CDR2 YSYEKL. Unmatched junction bases numbered 10, after V lost 0 bases and J lost 2 bases.

The CDR3 loop is CASSSGTLSYEQYF. As DNA, the CDR3 is TGTGCCAGCAGTAGCGGGACCCTCTCCTACGAGCAGTACTTC. The rearrangement uses TRBV6-6 and TRBJ2-7; 7 bases fit TRBD2. Germline CDR1 reads MNHNY; CDR2 reads SVGAGI (reference sequence). The V and J ends lost 5 bases and 0 bases, in that order; junction bases with no gene match: 4. The CDR3 runs to 14 residues.

The chain employs TRBV2 and TRBJ1-5; D is unresolved. The CDR3 runs to 14 residues. Trimming pared 3 bases from V and 5 bases from J, leaving 11 bases between. Germline V lookup: CDR1 SNHLY, CDR2 FYNNEI. The chain's CDR3 is CASSDKLQYQPQHF. The CDR3 nucleotides are TGTGCCAGCAGTGATAAGTTACAATATCAGCCCCAGCATTTT.

A note on this clone: This sample includes further DNA sequences coding for the same CDR3. This chain joins TRBV15 and TRBJ1-3, with unresolved D. The CDR3 spans 16 residues. Germline V gene sequence: CDR1 LNHNV, CDR2 YYDKDF (reference sequence). V shed 3 bases and J shed 2 bases, with 14 bases lying between them. CDR3 protein: CATSRDNSFPGNTIYF. As DNA, the CDR3 is TGTGCCACCAGCAGGGATAATAGCTTTCCTGGAAACACCATATATTTT.

This chain joins TRBV29-1 and TRBJ2-3; 10 nucleotides line up with TRBD2. Trimming removed 6 bases from V and 2 bases from J; junction bases left unmatched: 8. Germline-derived CDR1 and CDR2 are SQVTM and ANQGSEA. The CDR3 has 15 amino acids. CDR3 nucleotides: TGCAGCGTGGGTGGGACTAGCGAATACACAGATACGCAGTATTTT. This encodes CSVGGTSEYTDTQYF.

This clone has a single count. This chain connects TRBV7-6 to TRBJ2-1; 10 bases fit TRBD1. The trim removed 5 bases at V and 7 bases at J, leaving 8 bases unmatched. The CDR3 length is 15 residues. Germline V gives CDR1 SGHVS, CDR2 FNYEAQ. For the CDR3, the DNA is TGTGCCAGCAGCGCAAGACAGGGGGCACAGAATGAGCAGTTCTTC. Its protein product is CASSARQGAQNEQFF. The full variable domain, in which reference TRBV7-6 and TRBJ2-1 provide the parts outside the CDR3, is GAGVSQSPRYKVTKRGQDVALRCDPISGHVSLYWYRQALGQGPEFLTYFNYEAQQDKSGLPNDRFSAERPEGSISTLTIQRTEQRDSAMYRCASSARQGAQNEQFFGPGTRLTVL.

The rearrangement links TRBV7-9 to TRBJ1-5, with no clear D. V lost 1 base to trimming and J lost 13 bases, with 14 bases between them. This CDR3 comprises 13 residues. Germline-derived CDR1 and CDR2 are SEHNR and FQNEAQ (reference sequence). CDR3 bases: TGTGCCAGCAGCTTAGATAACTTTCTCCCACAGCATTTT. It translates to CASSLDNFLPQHF. The full variable domain, completed using reference TRBV7-9 and TRBJ1-5, is DTGVSQNPRHKITKRGQNVTFRCDPISEHNRLYWYRQTLGQGPEFLTYFQNEAQLEKSRLLSDRFSAERPKGSFSTLEIQRTEQGDSAMYLCASSLDNFLPQHFGDGTRLSIL.

The CDR3 loop reads CASSLSHFGTFTYGYTF. The DNA for the CDR3 is TGTGCCAGCAGTTTATCCCATTTTGGGACATTTACATATGGCTACACCTTC. This sequence joins TRBV28 and TRBJ1-2, with D possibly matching TRBD1 (6 bases). Trimming removed 1 base at V and 5 bases at J, with 20 bases between. The CDR3 is 17 amino acids. Germline assignment: CDR1 MDHEN and CDR2 SYDVKM.